These 20 T cell receptor beta chains were sequenced from one sample in a study of shared clonotypes between healthy human individuals (TCRdb year 2020). CD8 naive samples consisted of CD45RO-negative cells that were positively selected for CCR7, yielding a CD45RA+CCR7+ population without TemRA cells. Libraries were built with the immunoSEQ multiplex PCR assay. TCRdb limited this immuneACCESS table to in-frame rearrangements with V and J called. A share of clones is missing; checked studies link under half to unresolved V genes, and the rest is unexplained. The sample table contains about 2.1 million clones; only one count was recorded for 93% of them. Of the sample, about 1.6% is held by the ten largest clones. The sample consisted of naive CD8+ T cells from PBMCs. This sample's cell subset or site label indicates: CD45RA+CCR7+. The receptors here all came from a man aged 18 to 29 in good health. Some clones in this sample may be carry-over from other donors' samples.

This chain links TRBV19 with TRBJ2-7; weak D call: TRBD1 (5 bases). Germline loops: CDR1 LNHDA, CDR2 SQIVND (reference sequence). Deletions cut 4 bases from V and 3 bases from J, with 16 bases between. The CDR3 runs 15 residues. The CDR3 DNA reads TGTGCCAGTAGTACCCGAATTACAGGTAGCTACGAGCAGTACTTC. Translated: CASSTRITGSYEQYF.

This sequence joins TRBV28 and TRBJ2-1, with TRBD1 as a possible D gene (5 bases). Between the trimmed V and J ends, which lost 4 bases and 14 bases, there was a span of 21 bases. This CDR3 is built from 14 residues. Germline V lookup: CDR1 MDHEN, CDR2 SYDVKM. In DNA, the CDR3 is TGTGCCAGCAGTTCCCACCGTGTTAGGGGCAGGGAGTTCTTC. Protein: CASSSHRVRGREFF.

This chain connects TRBV19 to TRBJ2-5; 7 bases align to TRBD2. The CDR3 is 15 residues long. Germline-derived CDR1 and CDR2 are LNHDA and SQIVND (reference sequence). Trimming at V came to 5 bases and at J to 2 bases, leaving 8 bases not matched to a gene. The CDR3 nucleotides are TGTGCCAGTAGTTCCCGACTAGCAGTACAAGAGACCCAGTACTTC. It codes for CASSSRLAVQETQYF.

This clone was seen only once. The chain couples TRBV5-6 to TRBJ1-2; tentatively, D is TRBD1 (5 bases). The germline V and J ends were trimmed by 1 base and 7 bases, with 14 bases remaining between them. Germline V CDR1 and CDR2: SGHDT, YYEEEE. The CDR3 is 14 amino acids. The chain's CDR3 is CASSLTAIGGGYTF. In DNA form, the CDR3 reads TGTGCCAGCAGCTTGACAGCGATTGGGGGTGGCTACACCTTC.

V usage is TRBV6-5 and J usage is TRBJ2-7, with 9 bases matching TRBD1. Germline-derived CDR1 and CDR2 are MNHEY and SVGAGI. Trimming at V came to 5 bases and at J to 3 bases, leaving 8 bases not matched to a gene. The length of the CDR3 is 15 residues. DNA for the CDR3: TGTGCCAGCAGTGCGGGGACAGGGCTAAGCTACGAGCAGTACTTC. It yields the protein CASSAGTGLSYEQYF.

This clone was counted a single time. V usage is TRBV5-6 and J usage is TRBJ1-1, with a tentative D call TRBD1 (5 bases). CDR1 SGHDT and CDR2 YYEEEE come from the germline V gene. V was cut by 6 bases and J by 3 bases, with 18 bases left in between. This CDR3 has 15 residues. The CDR3 sequence: CASTLKGRADTEAFF. DNA of the CDR3: TGTGCCAGCACCCTGAAGGGCAGGGCGGACACTGAAGCTTTCTTT. Supplemented by reference TRBV5-6 and TRBJ1-1, the full variable domain reads DAGVTQSPTHLIKTRGQQVTLRCSPKSGHDTVSWYQQALGQGPQFIFQYYEEEERQRGNFPDRFSGHQFPNYSSELNVNALLLGDSALYLCASTLKGRADTEAFFGQGTRLTVV.

Note on this clone: The CDR3 does not close with the conserved phenylalanine or tryptophan, likely indicating a read error. The DNA is omitted, as the CDR3 cannot be located on it reliably, and the CDR3 follows TCRdb's listing. The chain links TRBV20-1 to TRBJ2-7; the table gives TRBD2 as D, unverified against the DNA. Germline assignment: CDR1 DFQATT and CDR2 SNEGSKA (reference sequence). The CDR3 is 11 residues long, ends included. The chain's CDR3 is CSASGRLAVRN.

The sample holds one count of this clone. This chain joins TRBV7-9 and TRBJ2-2, with D perhaps TRBD1 or TRBD2 (5 bases each). The CDR3 loop spans 15 amino acids. Germline CDR1 is SEHNR and CDR2 is FQNEAQ (reference sequence). Trimming removed 1 base from V and 7 bases from J, with 13 bases in between. The CDR3 spells CASSLDGDGHGELFF. CDR3 in DNA: TGTGCCAGCAGCTTAGATGGGGACGGGCACGGGGAGCTGTTTTTT.

The chain couples TRBV6-5 to TRBJ1-1, with 7 bases aligning to TRBD1. CDR3 length: 14 amino acids. Germline values: CDR1 MNHEY, CDR2 SVGAGI. Trimming took 5 bases from V and 5 from J; bases not matched to a gene: 8. The CDR3 nucleotides read TGTGCCAGCAGTACTCGACAGGGTGGAACTGAAGCTTTCTTT. It codes for CASSTRQGGTEAFF.

As concerns this clone: Other nucleotide sequences in the sample specify the same CDR3. The chain links TRBV9 to TRBJ2-7; 7 bases map to TRBD2. Losses at the gene ends were 2 bases for V and 3 bases for J; bases not matched to a gene: 5. Per the germline V gene, CDR1 is SGDLS and CDR2 is YYNGEE. The CDR3 covers 14 residues. CDR3 protein: CASSVAAGNYEQYF. The CDR3 coding sequence is TGTGCCAGCAGCGTGGCAGCGGGGAACTACGAGCAGTACTTC. Using reference TRBV9 and TRBJ2-7 for the parts outside the CDR3, the full variable domain is DSGVTQTPKHLITATGQRVTLRCSPRSGDLSVYWYQQSLDQGLQFLIQYYNGEERAKGNILERFSAQQFPDLHSELNLSSLELGDSALYFCASSVAAGNYEQYFGPGTRLTVT.

This chain uses TRBV15 with TRBJ2-1; 7 bases align to TRBD1. CDR1 LNHNV and CDR2 YYDKDF come from the germline V gene (reference sequence). Trimming at V came to 8 bases and at J to 9 bases, leaving 7 bases not matched to a gene. This CDR3 spans 12 amino acids. CDR3: CATGTVMSEQFF. The CDR3 DNA reads as TGTGCCACCGGGACAGTTATGTCTGAGCAGTTCTTC.

This rearrangement joins TRBV27 to TRBJ2-1; 10 bases map to TRBD1. CDR3 length equals 15 residues. The germline V gene encodes CDR1 MNHEY and CDR2 SMNVEV (reference sequence). The junction had 5 bases not matched to a gene; V was cut back by 1 base and J by 8 bases. Here the CDR3 DNA reads TGTGCCAGCAGTTTATGGGGACAGGGGTGGGATGAGCAGTTCTTC. This encodes CASSLWGQGWDEQFF.

V is TRBV5-5 and J is TRBJ2-7; D is possibly TRBD2 (5 bases). The CDR3 loop spans 12 amino acids. CDR1 and CDR2 (germline): SGHKS, YYEKEE (reference sequence). The V and J ends lost 6 bases and 3 bases respectively, with 10 bases between them. CDR3 in amino acids: CASTGLHYEQYF. CDR3 DNA: TGTGCCAGCACCGGACTTCACTACGAGCAGTACTTC.

This clone was picked up one time. The chain recombines TRBV5-1 with TRBJ2-7, with D maybe TRBD2 (5 bases). With 0 bases removed from V and 2 bases from J, the gap between germline ends came to 15 bases. Germline V gives CDR1 SGHRS, CDR2 YFSETQ. This CDR3 comprises 16 residues. The CDR3 sequence: CASSLGRPWETYEQYF. CDR3 nucleotides: TGCGCCAGCAGCTTGGGAAGGCCCTGGGAGACCTACGAGCAGTACTTC.

The chain has TRBV11-2 and TRBJ1-1; D remains unclear. The V gene's germline CDR1 is SGHAT and CDR2 FQNNGV. The ends were cut back, 4 bases at V and 7 bases at J, with 16 bases in the middle. This CDR3 comprises 14 residues. CDR3 nucleotide sequence: TGTGCCAGCAGCTCGAGGAAAAGAGAGCTTGAAGCTTTCTTT. Translated: CASSSRKRELEAFF.

The CDR3 here is CASSLSPGLAGGEQYF. The CDR3 DNA reads as TGTGCCAGCAGTTTATCCCCAGGACTAGCGGGAGGCGAGCAGTACTTC. V gene TRBV27 combines with J gene TRBJ2-7, with 14 bases identical to TRBD2. CDR1 and CDR2 from the germline V gene are MNHEY and SMNVEV (reference sequence). This CDR3 region has 16 residues. V dropped 0 bases and J dropped 6; count of bases not matched to a gene: 4.

The chain uses TRBV7-9 and TRBJ2-5, with 8 bases lining up with TRBD1. The V gene's germline CDR1 is SEHNR and CDR2 FQNEAQ (reference sequence). V lost 5 bases and J lost 5; bases outside the gene matches: 10. The length of the CDR3 is 15 residues. The CDR3 here is CASSAIDRGWETQYF. CDR3 DNA sequence: TGTGCCAGCAGCGCAATAGACAGGGGTTGGGAGACCCAGTACTTC.

The J gene is TRBJ2-2, the V gene TRBV4-1; D gene ambiguous. Trimming pared 2 bases from V and 6 bases from J, leaving 10 bases between. This CDR3 comprises 14 residues. Germline V gives CDR1 MGHRA, CDR2 YSYEKL. CDR3 in DNA: TGCGCCAGCAGCCAACGCGACGGATCCGGGGAGCTGTTTTTT. It translates to CASSQRDGSGELFF.

Only a few counts were recorded for this clone. The chain couples TRBV27 to TRBJ1-1; D is perhaps TRBD1 (5 bases). This CDR3 has 12 residues. Germline CDR1 and CDR2: MNHEY and SMNVEV (reference sequence). The germline V and J ends were trimmed by 5 bases and 8 bases, with 12 bases remaining between them. The chain's CDR3 is CASSVTGGEAFF. The CDR3 region has the DNA TGTGCCAGCAGTGTAACAGGAGGCGAAGCTTTCTTT.

As concerns this clone: The same CDR3 also results from other DNA sequences found in this sample. The gene calls are TRBV27 and TRBJ1-1; TRBD1 matches 7 bases. The CDR3 sequence is 14 residues long. The germline gives CDR1 MNHEY, CDR2 SMNVEV (reference sequence). The V segment lost 7 bases and the J segment 3 bases; nucleotides outside the gene matches: 8. The CDR3 nucleotides are TGTGCCAGCAAGGGGAGACAGGGAGACACTGAAGCTTTCTTT. This codes for CASKGRQGDTEAFF.